This T cell receptor (beta chain) was identified during a study of OX40 agonist ivuxolimab in advanced cancers. Assay: immunoSEQ multiplex PCR; the TCRdb copy retains only in-frame clones and omits some. The table records 39,000 or so clones, around nine tenths of them present only once. To note about this clone: What it binds is unknown.

Excluded were patients having autoimmune disease history or systemic immunosuppression. Study-wide findings and caveats: With doses of 0.1-3.0 mg/kg, partial responders showed among the lowest clonal expansion. CD8+ T cells showed, on average, more clonal expansion than CD4+ cells. Doses of 0.1 to 3.0 mg/kg were accompanied by clonal expansion of CD4+ and CD8+ blood T cells by week 6.

Trimming took 6 bases from V and 6 from J; bases not matched to a gene: 16. The CDR3 loop spans 19 amino acids. CDR1 and CDR2 from the germline V gene are SNHLY and FYNNEI. Here the sequenced sample was CD4+ or CD8+ T cells sorted from blood, taken in a trial of the OX40 agonist ivuxolimab. The chain is built from TRBV2 and TRBJ2-2; TRBD2 agrees at 13 bases. The sequence was obtained from an adult with an advanced solid tumor such as melanoma, head and neck, liver or kidney cancer. CDR3 protein: CASRGGIGLAGESPGELFF. The CDR3 DNA reads TGTGCCAGCAGAGGGGGAATCGGACTAGCGGGAGAGTCGCCCGGGGAGCTGTTTTTT.